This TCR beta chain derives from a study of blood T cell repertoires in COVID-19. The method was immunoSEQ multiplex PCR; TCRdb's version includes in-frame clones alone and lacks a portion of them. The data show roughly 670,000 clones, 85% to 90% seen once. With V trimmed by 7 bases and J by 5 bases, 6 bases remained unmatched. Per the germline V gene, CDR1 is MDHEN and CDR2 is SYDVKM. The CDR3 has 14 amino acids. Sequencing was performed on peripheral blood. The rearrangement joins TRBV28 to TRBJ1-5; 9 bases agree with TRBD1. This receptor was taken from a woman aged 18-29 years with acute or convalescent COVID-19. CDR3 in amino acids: CASMAGTGHQPQHF. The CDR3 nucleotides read TGTGCCAGCATGGCCGGGACAGGGCATCAGCCCCAGCATTTT.